These T cell receptor beta chains were read from a single sample in a study of OX40 agonist ivuxolimab in advanced cancers. Produced via immunoSEQ multiplex PCR; TCRdb's table is partial and in-frame only. The sample yields 65,000 to 95,000 clones, roughly 84% seen once. The sample in question was CD4+ or CD8+ T cells sorted from blood, obtained in a trial of the OX40 agonist ivuxolimab. Receptor source: an adult with an advanced solid tumor such as melanoma, head and neck, liver or kidney cancer. The CDR3 runs from the conserved cysteine through the conserved F or W.

j_gene | v_gene | CDR3aa
TRBJ1-5 | TRBV27 | CASSPTPFSQPQHF
TRBJ1-1 | TRBV6-6 | CASSTGGSMNTEAFF
TRBJ2-7 | TRBV11-2 | CASSPRQVPGYEQYF
TRBJ1-1 | TRBV18 | CASSPPGLGGRAFF
TRBJ1-1 | TRBV28 | CASEPGGLVGAFF
TRBJ2-1 | TRBV18 | CASSPYGTEQFF
TRBJ2-7 | TRBV6-5 | CASSHLYEQYF
TRBJ2-2 | TRBV18 | CASSLGQGAHSGELFF
TRBJ2-5 | TRBV18 | CASSPVGKETQYF
TRBJ2-1 | TRBV5-4 | CASSLVGRGGNEQFF
TRBJ2-3 | TRBV7-2 | CASSAWTDTQYF
TRBJ1-6 | TRBV28 | CASTWDRRRSSPLHF
TRBJ2-1 | TRBV28 | CASSLGLKRSEQFF
TRBJ1-2 | TRBV9 | CASSAIGGVPTYGYTF
TRBJ2-5 | TRBV14 | CASSPRQRAAETQYF
TRBJ1-1 | TRBV5-1 | CASSFTPGQVNTEAFF
TRBJ1-6 | TRBV30 | CAWSVQSPLHF
TRBJ1-4 | TRBV2 | CASRFPGQGEKLFF
TRBJ2-5 | TRBV28 | CASSLPQGSQETQYF
TRBJ2-1 | TRBV4-1 | CASSQEPGPPNEQFF
TRBJ2-3 | TRBV18 | CASSPSTDTQYF
TRBJ1-5 | TRBV28 | CASSFGQSNQPQHF
TRBJ1-5 | TRBV6-1 | CASSEVGGRLDQPQHF
TRBJ2-7 | TRBV4-2 | CASSHGGQVSEQYF
TRBJ2-3 | TRBV19 | CASSIGGGGGTDTQYF
TRBJ1-4 | TRBV7-9 | CASSGRGSEKLFF
. | TRBV19 | CASSTGTGYEQYF
TRBJ1-4 | TRBV2 | CASSEAGTAYEKLFF
TRBJ1-3 | TRBV29-1 | CSVGAGDTIYF
TRBJ1-6 | TRBV30 | CAWSGDRALSPLHF
TRBJ2-7 | TRBV29-1 | CSVLGAYEQYF
TRBJ1-3 | TRBV10-3 | CAISPVGGAGNTIYF
TRBJ2-5 | TRBV7-2 | CASSLVIQETQYF
TRBJ2-7 | TRBV29-1 | CSVEGEGGLFEQYF
TRBJ1-1 | TRBV7-8 | CASSLGQSTEAFF
TRBJ2-3 | TRBV18 | CASSLMGTGASTDTQYF
TRBJ2-1 | TRBV18 | CASSKDGGDEQFF
TRBJ2-7 | TRBV27 | CASSRLAGAHEQYF
TRBJ1-5 | TRBV4-3 | CASSQAFTGGENQPQHF
TRBJ1-5 | TRBV2 | CASSLGSTGGQPQHF
TRBJ1-2 | TRBV4-3 | CASSQEMRASGYGYTF
TRBJ2-1 | TRBV30 | CAWSLGTGGSNEQFF
TRBJ2-7 | TRBV7-2 | CASSSGLYEQYF
TRBJ1-1 | TRBV5-1 | CASSPMSGSTEAFF
TRBJ1-2 | TRBV5-4 | CASSVSRGQSYGYTF
TRBJ2-7 | TRBV14 | CASSLRGGSISYEQYF
TRBJ2-5 | TRBV7-8 | CASSSTRIETQYF
TRBJ2-7 | TRBV7-2 | CASSLDPGSSYEQYF
TRBJ2-7 | TRBV2 | CATHQDRGHEQYF
TRBJ2-2 | TRBV11-2 | CASSRGTGQTGELFF
TRBJ2-2 | TRBV7-9 | CASSLAPRDRGSTGELFF
TRBJ2-7 | TRBV27 | CASSFRGSYEQYF
TRBJ2-3 | TRBV5-1 | CASSRLSDTQYF
TRBJ2-3 | TRBV28 | CASSFYTGGKDTQYF